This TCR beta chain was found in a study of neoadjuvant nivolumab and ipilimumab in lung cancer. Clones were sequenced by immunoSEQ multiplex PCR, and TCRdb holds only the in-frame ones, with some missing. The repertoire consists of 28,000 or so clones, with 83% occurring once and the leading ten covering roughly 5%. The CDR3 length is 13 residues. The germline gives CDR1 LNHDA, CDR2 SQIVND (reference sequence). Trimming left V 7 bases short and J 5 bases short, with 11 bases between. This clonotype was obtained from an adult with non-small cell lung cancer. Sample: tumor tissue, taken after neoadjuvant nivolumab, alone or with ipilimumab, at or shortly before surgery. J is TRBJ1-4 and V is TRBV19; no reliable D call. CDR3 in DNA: TGTGCCAGTACAGGATTCTACAATGAAAAACTGTTTTTT. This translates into CASTGFYNEKLFF.